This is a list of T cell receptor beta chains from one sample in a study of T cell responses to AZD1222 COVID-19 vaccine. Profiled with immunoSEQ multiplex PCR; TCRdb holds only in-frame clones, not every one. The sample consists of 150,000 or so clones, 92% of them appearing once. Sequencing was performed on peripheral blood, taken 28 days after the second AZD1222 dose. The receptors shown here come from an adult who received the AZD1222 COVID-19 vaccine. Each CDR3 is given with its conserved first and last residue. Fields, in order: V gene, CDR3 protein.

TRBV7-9,CASSLSRDTEAFF
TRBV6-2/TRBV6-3,CASSSYVAGGPADTQYF
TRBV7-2,CASSFGGGSGYTF
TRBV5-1,CASSLFNYNEQFF
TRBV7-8,CASSSAGHNQPQHF
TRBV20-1,CSAADRVPLHF
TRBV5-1,CASSLDRGNEKLFF
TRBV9,CASSVAGTSLTEQFF
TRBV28,CASTSPSGVYGYTF
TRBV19,CASSMEPEGTQYF
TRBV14,CASSQVAEGTEAFF
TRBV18,CASSSGGAVETQYF
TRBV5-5,CASSLRLASTDTQYF
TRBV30,CARGGAGTGELFF
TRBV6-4,CASSETAGSYNEQFF
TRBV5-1,CASSSAGGLNTEAFF
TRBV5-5,CASSPDGSFEKLFF
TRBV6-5,CASRTGGGEKLFF
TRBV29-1,CSVRRATNEKLFF
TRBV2,CASREGRVNEKLFF
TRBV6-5,CASSLQGPDTGELFF
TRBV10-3,CAISEYQGGHTEAFF
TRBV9,CASTAGAAVSFYGYTF
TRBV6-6,CASSSTRNYGYTF
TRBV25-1,CASSEYQEGTEAFF
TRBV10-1,CASSESGWGTQYF
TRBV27,CASSLMGAHEQYF
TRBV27,CASSSYGGTGGRVDGNTIYF
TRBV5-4,CASSLSLIANYGYTF
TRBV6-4,CASSDPRDPSRAFF
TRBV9,CASSPLGLAGGNEQFF
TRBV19,CASRTGTGDYGYTF
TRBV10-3,CAISESKQVVADTQYF
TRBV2,CASSGHFRGEFTNTEAFF
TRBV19,CASSTQGLGNQPQHF